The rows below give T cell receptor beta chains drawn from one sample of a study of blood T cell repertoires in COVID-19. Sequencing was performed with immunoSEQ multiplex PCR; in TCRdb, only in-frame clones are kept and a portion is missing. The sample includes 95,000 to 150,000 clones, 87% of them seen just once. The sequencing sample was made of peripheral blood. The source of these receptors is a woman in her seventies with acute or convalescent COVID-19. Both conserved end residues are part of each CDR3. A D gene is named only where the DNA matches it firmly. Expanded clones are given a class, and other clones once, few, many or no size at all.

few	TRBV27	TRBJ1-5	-	CASSSGTLGDLPQHF	TGTGCCAGCAGTTCAGGGACATTAGGGGATCTTCCCCAGCATTTT
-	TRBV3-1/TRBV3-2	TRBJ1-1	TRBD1	CASSQGGQGTEAFF	TGTGCCAGCAGCCAGGGTGGACAGGGCACTGAAGCTTTCTTT
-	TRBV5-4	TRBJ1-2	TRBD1	CASSSQGALGYGYTF	TGTGCCAGCAGCTCTCAGGGGGCTCTGGGCTATGGCTACACCTTC
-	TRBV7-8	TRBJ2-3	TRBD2	CASSFRTSGGADTQYF	TGTGCCAGCAGCTTCCGGACTAGCGGGGGGGCAGATACGCAGTATTTT
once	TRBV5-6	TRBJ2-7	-	CASSAITGTTPYEQYF	TGTGCCAGCAGCGCTATTACCGGGACAACCCCCTACGAGCAGTACTTC
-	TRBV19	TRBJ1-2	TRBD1	CASRAGTGVANYGYTF	TGTGCCAGTAGGGCCGGGACAGGAGTAGCTAACTATGGCTACACCTTC
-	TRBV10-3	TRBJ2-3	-	CAISESLGTDTQYF	TGTGCCATCAGTGAGTCCCTAGGCACAGATACGCAGTATTTT
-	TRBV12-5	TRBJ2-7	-	CASGSTQQSSSYEQYF	TGTGCTAGTGGTTCCACGCAACAGAGCAGCTCCTACGAGCAGTACTTC
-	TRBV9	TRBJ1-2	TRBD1	CASRGRQGYGYTF	TGTGCCAGCAGGGGGAGACAGGGCTATGGCTACACCTTC
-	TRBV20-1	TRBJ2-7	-	CSASSGKDYEQYF	TGCAGTGCTAGTTCAGGCAAGGACTACGAGCAGTACTTC
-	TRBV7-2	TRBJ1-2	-	CASSSVSTNYGYTF	TGTGCCAGCAGCTCGGTGTCAACGAATTATGGCTACACCTTC
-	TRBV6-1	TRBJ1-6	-	CASSETPGRNSPLHF	TGTGCCAGCAGTGAAACACCCGGGAGAAATTCACCCCTCCACTTT
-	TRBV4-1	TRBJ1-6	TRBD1	CASAGGWLSPLHF	TGCGCCAGCGCAGGGGGTTGGCTTTCACCCCTCCACTTT
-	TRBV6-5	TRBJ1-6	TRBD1	CASRQTGRDSPLHF	TGTGCCAGCAGACAGACAGGGCGTGATTCACCCCTCCACTTT
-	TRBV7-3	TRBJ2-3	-	CASSIGRRGGPGDTQYF	TGTGCCAGCAGCATCGGACGGAGGGGGGGGCCTGGAGATACGCAGTATTTT
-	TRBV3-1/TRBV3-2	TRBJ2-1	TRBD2	CASRTGGTPNEQFF	TGTGCCAGCAGGACGGGAGGGACACCCAATGAGCAGTTCTTC
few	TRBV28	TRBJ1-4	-	CASSFDQTVNEKLFF	TGTGCCAGCAGTTTTGACCAGACAGTCAATGAAAAACTGTTTTTT
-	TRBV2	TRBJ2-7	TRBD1	CASRDRGYEQYF	TGTGCCAGCAGGGACAGGGGCTACGAGCAGTACTTC
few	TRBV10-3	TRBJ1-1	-	CAISGTTGRNTEAFF	TGTGCCATCAGTGGCACCACAGGGAGGAACACTGAAGCTTTCTTT
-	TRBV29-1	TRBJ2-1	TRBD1	CSVDRDYLNEQFF	TGCAGCGTCGACAGGGATTACTTGAATGAGCAGTTCTTC
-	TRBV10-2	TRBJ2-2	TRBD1	CASSERHRGRGELFF	TGCGCCAGCAGTGAGCGACACAGGGGGCGAGGGGAGCTGTTTTTT
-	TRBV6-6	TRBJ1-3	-	CASTDSGAIGNTIYF	TGTGCCAGCACCGACTCAGGGGCTATTGGAAACACCATATATTTT
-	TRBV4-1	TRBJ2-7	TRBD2	CASSQELVSGFPSYEQYF	TGCGCCAGCAGCCAAGAACTTGTTAGCGGGTTCCCATCCTACGAGCAGTACTTC
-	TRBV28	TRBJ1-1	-	CASSLGGGADTEAFF	TGTGCCAGCAGTTTGGGCGGGGGCGCAGACACTGAAGCTTTCTTT
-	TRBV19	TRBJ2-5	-	CASSGSYQETQYF	TGTGCCAGTTCGGGTTCTTACCAAGAGACCCAGTACTTC
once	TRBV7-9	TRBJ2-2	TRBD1	CASSLQGSTGELFF	TGTGCCAGCAGCCTACAGGGGAGCACCGGGGAGCTGTTTTTT
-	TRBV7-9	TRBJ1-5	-	CASSRSIGPQHF	TGTGCCAGCAGCAGGAGCATTGGGCCCCAGCATTTT
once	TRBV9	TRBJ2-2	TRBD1	CASSPGTGFSNTGELFF	TGTGCCAGCAGCCCAGGGACAGGTTTCTCGAACACCGGGGAGCTGTTTTTT
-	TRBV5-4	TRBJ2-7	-	CASSLGGTYEQYF	TGTGCCAGCAGCTTGGGGGGCACCTACGAGCAGTACTTC
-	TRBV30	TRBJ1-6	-	CAWSRALNSPLHF	TGTGCCTGGAGTAGAGCCCTGAATTCACCCCTCCACTTT
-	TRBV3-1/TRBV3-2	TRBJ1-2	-	CASSQQSEYGYTF	TGTGCCAGCAGCCAACAATCGGAGTATGGCTACACCTTC
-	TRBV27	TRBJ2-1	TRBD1	CASSEGTGGMSNEQFF	TGTGCCAGCAGTGAAGGGACAGGGGGCATGAGTAATGAGCAGTTCTTC
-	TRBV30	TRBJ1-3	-	CAWSVGAGDTIYF	TGTGCCTGGAGCGTCGGGGCAGGGGACACCATATATTTT
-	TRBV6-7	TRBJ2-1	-	CASSSLNEQFF	TGTGCCAGCAGCTCCCTGAATGAGCAGTTCTTC
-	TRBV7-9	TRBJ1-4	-	CASSLPGSPSRQLFF	TGTGCCAGCAGCCTACCGGGGTCCCCGTCACGCCAACTGTTTTTT
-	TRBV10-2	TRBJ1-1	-	CASRSPDSSGTEAFF	TGCGCCAGCAGGAGCCCGGACAGTTCGGGCACTGAAGCTTTCTTT
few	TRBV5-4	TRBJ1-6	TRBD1	CASSLEGAVSPLHF	TGTGCCAGCAGCTTGGAGGGGGCTGTCTCACCCCTCCACTTT
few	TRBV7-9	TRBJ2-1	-	CASTPTSAVNEQFF	TGTGCCAGCACCCCGACTAGTGCAGTGAATGAGCAGTTCTTC
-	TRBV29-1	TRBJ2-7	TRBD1	CSVEPRGRSSYEQYF	TGCAGCGTTGAGCCCAGGGGGCGCAGCTCCTACGAGCAGTACTTC
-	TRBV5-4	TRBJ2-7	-	CASSFGGQTYEQYF	TGTGCCAGCAGCTTTGGAGGGCAAACCTACGAGCAGTACTTC
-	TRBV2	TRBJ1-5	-	CASRGGSVQPQHF	TGTGCCAGCAGGGGGGGGAGCGTTCAGCCCCAGCATTTT
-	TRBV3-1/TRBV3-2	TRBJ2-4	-	CASSRRQDLKNIQYF	TGTGCCAGCAGCCGAAGACAGGACCTCAAAAACATTCAGTACTTC
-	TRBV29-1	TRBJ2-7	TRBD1	CSVSGGQGGYEQYF	TGCAGCGTTTCGGGGGGACAGGGGGGCTACGAGCAGTACTTC
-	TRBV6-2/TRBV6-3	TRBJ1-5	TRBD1	CASSYIRAWTGENQPQHF	TGTGCCAGCAGTTACATCCGGGCCTGGACAGGGGAAAATCAGCCCCAGCATTTT
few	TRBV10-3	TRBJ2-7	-	CAAGGTTGEQYF	TGTGCCGCCGGAGGGACCACCGGCGAGCAGTACTTC
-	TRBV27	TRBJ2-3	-	CASRGAGGTDTQYF	TGTGCCAGCAGGGGGGCGGGGGGCACAGATACGCAGTATTTT
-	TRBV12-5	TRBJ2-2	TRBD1	CASGLVQGTGVTGELFF	TGTGCTAGTGGTTTGGTACAGGGGACAGGGGTCACCGGGGAGCTGTTTTTT
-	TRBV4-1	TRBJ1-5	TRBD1	CASSQGLIIGGRNQPQHF	TGCGCCAGCAGCCAAGGATTGATAATAGGGGGCCGCAATCAGCCCCAGCATTTT
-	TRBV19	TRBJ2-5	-	CASSLYGGSQETQYF	TGTGCCAGTAGTCTCTACGGGGGAAGCCAAGAGACCCAGTACTTC
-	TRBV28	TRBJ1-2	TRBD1	CASSPNGQGRSVYGYTF	TGTGCCAGCAGCCCCAATGGACAGGGGCGAAGTGTCTATGGCTACACCTTC
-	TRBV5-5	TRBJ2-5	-	CASTWKGEETQYF	TGTGCCAGCACCTGGAAGGGGGAAGAGACCCAGTACTTC
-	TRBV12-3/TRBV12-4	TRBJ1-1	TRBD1	CASRLTGPISFF	TGTGCCAGCAGGCTGACAGGGCCAATCTCTTTCTTT